This TCR beta chain was sequenced during a study of T cell responses to AZD1222 COVID-19 vaccine. CDR1 MNHNS and CDR2 SASEGT come from the germline V gene. The CDR3 is 11 amino acids. V was trimmed by 7 bases and J by 6 bases, leaving 9 bases between them. Only in-frame clones appear in the TCRdb table, and some are missing; sequencing was by immunoSEQ multiplex PCR. The data contain approximately 120,000 clones, 88% of them singletons. Regarding the study as a whole: Females outnumbered males among donors, who were mostly white British; clonal diversity was possibly underestimated. In the spike-specific TCR repertoire, nearly half reportedly target unmutated variant regions. Only a handful of AZD1222 recipients tested seropositive at baseline.

Note on this clone: What it recognizes is unknown.

The clonotype originates from an adult in good health. The V call is TRBV6-1, the J call TRBJ1-1; D remains ambiguous. The sample consisted of peripheral blood, taken on day 0 of AZD1222 vaccination. DNA of the CDR3: TGTGCCAGCAAGCTGCGGGCTGAAGCTTTCTTT. Translating gives CASKLRAEAFF.